This TCR beta chain originates from a study of T cell changes during pregnancy in multiple sclerosis. Trimming pared 6 bases from V and 7 bases from J, leaving 7 bases between. The CDR3 runs 11 residues. Germline assignment: CDR1 LGHNA and CDR2 YNFKEQ. Produced via immunoSEQ multiplex PCR; TCRdb's table is partial and in-frame only. The sample has about 40,000 clones, about 91% seen once. The TCR comes from a female donor with multiple sclerosis, enrolled in a pregnancy study. Material: CD4+ T cells from peripheral blood mononuclear cells, obtained in the third trimester of pregnancy. The genes are TRBV4-2 and TRBJ2-1; unclear D gene. CDR3 DNA: TGTGCCAGCAGAGTCGAGAATGAGCAGTTCTTC. Its protein product is CASRVENEQFF.